The source of this TCR beta chain is a study of blood T cell repertoires in COVID-19. Across the whole study: The origin of the acute and convalescent COVID-19 samples was the United States, Italy and Spain. T cells, B-cell-depleted T cells, or PBMCs provided the cDNA or gDNA that served as material.

CDR3 length: 16 residues. V was trimmed by 0 bases and J by 4 bases, leaving 13 bases between them. Germline CDR1 is LGHNA and CDR2 is YNFKEQ. TCRdb's copy holds only in-frame clones and misses some; the assay was immunoSEQ multiplex PCR. The repertoire consists of some 150,000 clones, with about 80% occurring once and the leading ten covering over 10%. This clone was counted many times. Seattle enrolled patients during active infection and tracked them longitudinally. The genes are TRBV4-2 and TRBJ1-3; possible D gene TRBD1, 5 bases. Input material: peripheral blood. The sequence was collected from a woman between 55 and 75 years old with COVID-19, enrolled during active disease. CDR3 residues: CASSQDLAGWGNTIYF. In DNA, the CDR3 is TGTGCCAGCAGCCAAGATCTCGCAGGGTGGGGAAACACCATATATTTT.